Listed below are T cell receptor beta chains from one sample, sequenced in a study of identical twins. From the 5' RACE reads, TCRdb called clonotypes with MiXCR, one entry per CDR3 protein. The sample carries around 220,000 distinct CDR3 sequences, over 12% recorded once. The sample was memory (CD45RO+) T cells sorted from blood. The receptors originated from a woman between 18 and 29 years old in good health. Each CDR3 is given with its conserved first and last residue. Fields, in order: D gene, J gene, V gene, clone size, CDR3 protein, CDR3 DNA. D genes are given only for firm matches. Expanded clones get a size class; other rows say once, few or many, or leave the size out.

. | TRBJ2-6 | TRBV2 | . | CASTVQGNSGANVLTF | TGTGCCAGCACGGTTCAGGGGAACTCTGGGGCCAACGTCCTGACTTTC
. | TRBJ2-6 | TRBV6-2/TRBV6-3 | . | CASSYGGSFSGANVLTF | TGTGCCAGCAGTTATGGGGGATCCTTCTCTGGGGCCAACGTCCTGACTTTC
TRBD1 | TRBJ1-2 | TRBV5-5 | . | CASSFRDRSGYTF | TGTGCCAGCAGCTTCCGGGACAGGTCTGGCTACACCTTC
TRBD2 | TRBJ2-7 | TRBV9 | . | CASSTTSANYEQYF | TGTGCCAGCAGCACAACTAGCGCCAACTACGAGCAGTACTTC
. | TRBJ2-5 | TRBV7-9 | . | CASSLANLGARRETQYF | TGTGCCAGCAGCTTAGCAAACCTAGGCGCCAGGCGGGAGACCCAGTACTTC
. | TRBJ2-7 | TRBV5-5 | . | CASGRAYSYEQYF | TGTGCCAGCGGACGCGCCTACTCCTACGAGCAGTACTTC
. | TRBJ2-2 | TRBV5-1 | few | CASTLDATGELFF | TGCGCCAGCACCTTAGACGCCACCGGGGAGCTGTTTTTT
. | TRBJ2-2 | TRBV20-1 | . | CSARVQGGGELFF | TGCAGTGCTAGGGTACAGGGCGGCGGGGAGCTGTTTTTT
. | TRBJ2-3 | TRBV29-1 | many | CSGCTDTQYF | TGCAGCGGCTGCACAGATACGCAGTATTTT
TRBD2 | TRBJ2-1 | TRBV3-1 | . | CASSPSGGGGGGKQFF | TGTGCCAGCAGCCCCTCGGGTGGCGGGGGGGGTGGTAAGCAGTTCTTC
TRBD2 | TRBJ2-7 | TRBV4-1 | once | CASSPWGGVPYEQYF | TGCGCCAGCAGCCCCTGGGGAGGGGTTCCCTACGAGCAGTACTTC
TRBD1 | TRBJ2-2 | TRBV25-1 | few | CASRRTGGTGELFF | TGTGCCAGCAGAAGGACAGGGGGAACCGGGGAGCTGTTTTTT
TRBD2 | TRBJ2-1 | TRBV10-1 | few | CASSDPGLGYFLFF | TGCGCCAGCAGTGACCCGGGACTAGGCTATTTTCTGTTCTTC
TRBD2 | TRBJ2-1 | TRBV4-2 | . | CASSRGVGGTYNEQFF | TGTGCCAGCAGCCGGGGCGTGGGGGGGACCTACAATGAGCAGTTCTTC
. | TRBJ2-4 | TRBV7-9 | few | CASSLEVGPSKNIQYF | TGTGCCAGCAGCTTGGAGGTCGGGCCTTCCAAAAACATTCAGTACTTC
. | TRBJ2-2 | TRBV5-5 | . | CASSLLVLPTGELFF | TGTGCCAGCAGCTTGCTCGTACTACCCACCGGGGAGCTGTTTTTT
TRBD2 | TRBJ2-1 | TRBV5-1 | few | CASSLAGGAFEQFF | TGCGCCAGCAGCTTAGCGGGGGGGGCGTTTGAGCAGTTCTTC
TRBD2 | TRBJ2-1 | TRBV5-1 | . | CASSFSGTSFNEQFF | TGCGCCAGCAGCTTCTCCGGGACTAGTTTCAATGAGCAGTTCTTC
. | TRBJ2-2 | TRBV20-1 | few | CSARPTGGTGELFF | TGCAGTGCTAGACCTACTGGGGGGACCGGGGAGCTGTTTTTT
. | TRBJ2-5 | TRBV7-8 | . | CASSSAGTRETQYF | TGTGCCAGCAGCTCGGCGGGGACCCGGGAGACCCAGTACTTC
. | TRBJ2-5 | TRBV5-5 | many | CASSFGFQETQYF | TGTGCCAGCAGCTTCGGATTTCAAGAGACCCAGTACTTC
. | TRBJ1-5 | TRBV6-2/TRBV6-3 | . | CASSFGTSHQPQHF | TGTGCCAGCAGTTTCGGGACATCGCATCAGCCCCAGCATTTT
. | TRBJ1-5 | TRBV6-2/TRBV6-3 | many | CASSYTPGLGGNQPQHF | TGTGCCAGCAGTTACACTCCCGGGCTCGGTGGCAATCAGCCCCAGCATTTT
. | TRBJ1-2 | TRBV6-5 | few | CASRARVYGYTF | TGTGCCAGCAGAGCTAGGGTCTATGGCTACACCTTC
TRBD1 | TRBJ1-6 | TRBV4-3 | . | CASSRTGIRNSPLHF | TGCGCCAGCAGCCGGACAGGTATAAGGAATTCACCCCTCCACTTT
TRBD1 | TRBJ1-3 | TRBV6-1 | . | CASRKRDRGTGNTIYF | TGTGCCAGCCGCAAGAGAGACAGGGGTACCGGAAACACCATATATTTT
. | TRBJ2-3 | TRBV9 | . | CASSVQGAGSTDTQYF | TGTGCCAGCAGCGTTCAAGGGGCGGGAAGCACAGATACGCAGTATTTT
TRBD1 | TRBJ2-7 | TRBV10-3 | . | CAISESSGQTNEQYF | TGTGCCATCAGTGAGTCGTCGGGACAGACAAACGAGCAGTACTTC
TRBD2 | TRBJ2-1 | TRBV5-1 | few | CASSRKLAGGYNEQFF | TGCGCCAGCAGTCGTAAACTAGCGGGGGGATACAATGAGCAGTTCTTC
TRBD1 | TRBJ1-1 | TRBV20-1 | few | CSARQGARPGAFF | TGCAGTGCTAGACAGGGGGCGAGGCCGGGAGCTTTCTTT
TRBD1 | TRBJ1-2 | TRBV18 | . | CASSPTQGRGDGYTF | TGTGCCAGCTCACCAACACAGGGGCGAGGTGATGGCTACACCTTC
TRBD1 | TRBJ1-1 | TRBV6-5 | . | CASSYSSGGTEAFF | TGTGCCAGCAGTTACTCTTCAGGGGGCACTGAAGCTTTCTTT
. | TRBJ2-3 | TRBV7-3 | . | CASSLTSSDTQYF | TGTGCCAGCAGCTTAACGTCCTCAGATACGCAGTATTTT
TRBD2 | TRBJ2-1 | TRBV6-2/TRBV6-3 | few | CASSFLAGGRGNEQFF | TGTGCCAGCAGTTTCTTAGCGGGAGGCCGGGGGAATGAGCAGTTCTTC
. | TRBJ2-1 | TRBV9 | few | CASSVSAGNYNEQFF | TGTGCCAGCAGCGTATCCGCGGGGAACTACAATGAGCAGTTCTTC
TRBD1 | TRBJ2-7 | TRBV18 | . | CASSERQGALGEQYF | TGTGCCAGCTCAGAAAGACAGGGGGCATTGGGCGAGCAGTACTTC
. | TRBJ2-1 | TRBV30 | many | CAWSPQGREQFF | TGTGCCTGGAGTCCACAGGGGAGGGAGCAGTTCTTC
TRBD1 | TRBJ2-1 | TRBV12-3/TRBV12-4 | many | CASTLDRPYNEQFF | TGTGCCAGCACCCTGGACAGGCCCTACAATGAGCAGTTCTTC
. | TRBJ2-7 | TRBV5-6 | few | CASSLQAAGEQYF | TGTGCCAGCAGCTTGCAGGCCGCGGGTGAGCAGTACTTC
. | TRBJ1-1 | TRBV5-1 | . | CASTPLRGTEAFF | TGCGCCAGCACCCCCCTCAGGGGAACAGAAGCTTTCTTT
. | TRBJ2-7 | TRBV24-1 | . | CATSGQDYEQYF | TGTGCCACCAGTGGACAAGACTACGAGCAGTACTTC
. | TRBJ2-3 | TRBV12-2 | . | CARLTDTQYF | TGTGCAAGACTCACAGATACGCAGTATTTT
TRBD1 | TRBJ1-1 | TRBV18 | few | CASSRDRWNTEAFF | TGTGCCAGCTCACGGGACAGGTGGAACACTGAAGCTTTCTTT
TRBD1 | TRBJ2-2 | TRBV12-3/TRBV12-4 | . | CASSRTGARGGELFF | TGTGCCAGCAGTAGGACAGGGGCGCGGGGCGGGGAGCTGTTTTTT
. | TRBJ1-3 | TRBV2 | few | CASSRGPTGNTIYF | TGTGCCAGCAGCCGTGGGCCCACTGGAAACACCATATATTTT
. | TRBJ1-1 | TRBV5-5 | few | CASSLWRNTEAFF | TGTGCCAGCAGCTTGTGGAGGAACACTGAAGCTTTCTTT
. | TRBJ1-6 | TRBV11-2 | . | CASSPAGDSPLHF | TGTGCCAGCAGCCCGGCGGGAGATTCACCCCTCCACTTT
TRBD2 | TRBJ2-1 | TRBV19 | few | CASSISGRGGGNEQFF | TGTGCCAGTAGTATCAGCGGGAGGGGAGGAGGGAATGAGCAGTTCTTC
TRBD2 | TRBJ2-2 | TRBV11-2 | . | CASSWTGLAGGPKSGELFF | TGTGCCAGCAGCTGGACGGGACTAGCGGGGGGGCCGAAGTCCGGGGAGCTGTTTTTT
TRBD2 | TRBJ2-3 | TRBV4-1 | . | CASSQGLASGFTDTQYF | TGCGCCAGCAGCCAAGGCCTAGCTAGCGGGTTCACAGATACGCAGTATTTT
. | TRBJ2-3 | TRBV20-1 | many | CSAEGTRTDTQYF | TGCAGTGCTGAGGGAACCCGCACAGATACGCAGTATTTT
TRBD1 | TRBJ2-3 | TRBV7-9 | . | CASSLAGQGNTDTQYF | TGTGCCAGCAGCTTAGCAGGACAGGGGAACACAGATACGCAGTATTTT
. | TRBJ2-7 | TRBV5-6 | . | CASGKFQSQGYYSYEQYF | TGTGCCAGCGGCAAATTTCAGAGCCAGGGGTATTATTCCTACGAGCAGTACTTC
. | TRBJ2-3 | TRBV20-1 | . | CSARVFSTPDTQYF | TGCAGTGCTAGAGTGTTTTCAACCCCCGATACGCAGTATTTT
. | TRBJ1-1 | TRBV11-2 | . | CASSFSGQLRPEAFF | TGTGCCAGCAGCTTCTCAGGACAGTTACGGCCTGAAGCTTTCTTT
. | TRBJ1-1 | TRBV6-1 | . | CASRLATNTWTAEAFF | TGTGCCAGCAGACTAGCCACGAACACTTGGACGGCTGAAGCTTTCTTT
. | TRBJ2-7 | TRBV21-1 | . | CASSKCGRTYEQYF | TGTGCCAGCAGCAAATGTGGCAGGACCTACGAGCAGTACTTC
. | TRBJ2-7 | TRBV14 | few | CASSQDHQGEQYF | TGTGCCAGCAGCCAGGATCATCAAGGCGAGCAGTACTTC